The rows below give T cell receptor beta chains drawn from one sample of a study of PD-L1 blockade in urothelial cancer. TCRdb keeps only in-frame clones here, not all; method: immunoSEQ multiplex PCR. The sample lists some 66,000 clones; approximately 83% were seen once. The specimen was PBMCs, collected around atezolizumab (anti-PD-L1) treatment. The receptors originated from a man aged 55 to 70 with urothelial cancer. CDR3s include the opening cysteine and the closing phenylalanine or tryptophan. The order of the fields is J gene, V gene, CDR3 protein.

TRBJ2-2 | TRBV7-9 | CASSLGGTGAPGELFF
TRBJ2-5 | TRBV7-8 | CASLSGGMETQYF
TRBJ1-6 | TRBV2 | CASTQDRPSYNSPLHF
TRBJ2-5 | TRBV7-2 | CASSFSGAFQETQYF
TRBJ1-2 | TRBV6-5 | CASSYSLRTANYGYTF
TRBJ2-1 | TRBV18 | CASSPPTSFEQFF
TRBJ2-3 | TRBV9 | CASSGGGTSDTQYF
TRBJ2-1 | TRBV4-1 | CASSQSQIAGGGNEQFF
TRBJ1-1 | TRBV2 | CASMSPTWGGTEAFF
TRBJ1-5 | TRBV7-2 | CASSFGLNSNQPQHF
TRBJ2-4 | TRBV11-3 | CASSGTGNIQYF
TRBJ1-1 | TRBV19 | CASTRGTFGTEAFF
TRBJ1-2 | TRBV5-6 | CASGYRNRYTF
TRBJ2-5 | TRBV30 | CAWRRLLYQETQYF
TRBJ2-2 | TRBV18 | CASSPVNTGELFF
TRBJ2-2 | TRBV5-6 | CASSFFRPYQGLFF
TRBJ2-1 | TRBV27 | CASSSVQGHEQFF
TRBJ2-7 | TRBV19 | CASSITAGSGGYLF
TRBJ2-1 | TRBV2 | CASSEERGSYNEQFF
TRBJ2-3 | TRBV2 | CASRLAGVGDTQYF
TRBJ1-5 | TRBV30 | CAWSVLGGSQPQHF
TRBJ1-1 | TRBV6-5 | CASSLAGTEAFF
TRBJ2-7 | TRBV6-1 | CASSELSEDEQYF
TRBJ2-2 | TRBV15 | CATSGKAGAGELFF
TRBJ2-1 | TRBV9 | CASSGGLAGYNEQFF
TRBJ2-5 | TRBV6-1 | CASSYGETQYF
TRBJ2-3 | TRBV7-3 | CASNLGGNTDTQYF
TRBJ1-3 | TRBV7-3 | CASSSTVGVGNTIYF
TRBJ1-2 | TRBV5-4 | CASSLGGTGEFGYTF
TRBJ2-2 | TRBV7-8 | CASSLQRGYTGELFF
TRBJ1-1 | TRBV11-2 | CASSVTGYRHTEAFF
TRBJ1-2 | TRBV4-2 | CASSQVGQGGDYGYTF
TRBJ1-2 | TRBV7-9 | CASSLDSPGTGGYYGYTF
TRBJ1-2 | TRBV21-1 | CASNRPRGHSYGYTF
TRBJ2-5 | TRBV5-3 | CARSSSLTSGEETQYF
TRBJ1-1 | TRBV7-9 | CASSPIDRGSTEAFF
TRBJ2-1 | TRBV5-1 | CASSLSGASYNEQFF
TRBJ1-2 | TRBV6-4 | CASSVSSQEGGYTF
TRBJ2-7 | TRBV7-2 | CASSPGLAGVYEQYF
TRBJ2-7 | TRBV6-6 | CASSYSRGIQSYEQYF
TRBJ2-1 | TRBV5-4 | CASSITSGGPNEQFF
TRBJ2-7 | TRBV2 | CASAPTGGSSYEQYF
TRBJ1-1 | TRBV7-8 | CASSLVARGVIAAFF
TRBJ2-3 | TRBV7-2 | CASSLAGGPMNTQYF
TRBJ2-5 | TRBV18 | CASSPEAGGEETQYF